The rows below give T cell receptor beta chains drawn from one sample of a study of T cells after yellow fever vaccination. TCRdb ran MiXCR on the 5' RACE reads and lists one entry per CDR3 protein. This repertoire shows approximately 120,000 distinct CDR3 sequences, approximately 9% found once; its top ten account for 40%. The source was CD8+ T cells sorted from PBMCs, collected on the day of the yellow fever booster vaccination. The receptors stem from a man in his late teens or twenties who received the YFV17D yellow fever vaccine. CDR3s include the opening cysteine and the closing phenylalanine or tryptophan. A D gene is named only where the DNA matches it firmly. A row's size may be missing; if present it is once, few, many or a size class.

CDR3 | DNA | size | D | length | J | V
CASSSSGTFDYNEQFF | TGTGCCAGCAGCTCCTCCGGGACATTTGACTACAATGAGCAGTTCTTC | . | . | 16 | TRBJ2-1 | TRBV7-8
CASSSGTTYYNEQFF | TGCGCCAGCAGCTCCGGGACGACTTACTACAATGAGCAGTTCTTC | . | . | 15 | TRBJ2-1 | TRBV4-3
CASSQDFGNTIYF | TGTGCCAGCAGTCAGGATTTTGGAAACACCATATATTTT | few | . | 13 | TRBJ1-3 | TRBV6-5
CSVEGEEASTDTQYF | TGCAGCGTTGAGGGTGAAGAAGCTAGCACAGATACGCAGTATTTT | many | . | 15 | TRBJ2-3 | TRBV29-1
CASSHRQVAGELFF | TGTGCCAGCAGCCATAGACAGGTGGCCGGGGAGCTGTTTTTT | . | . | 14 | TRBJ2-2 | TRBV4-2
CSVLPVEPMNTGELFF | TGCAGCGTTCTTCCGGTCGAACCCATGAATACCGGGGAGCTGTTTTTT | many | . | 16 | TRBJ2-2 | TRBV29-1
CSVRAGDGYTF | TGCAGCGTTAGGGCAGGGGATGGCTACACCTTC | few | . | 11 | TRBJ1-2 | TRBV29-1
CATRGPDRGNEQFF | TGTGCCACCAGAGGGCCGGACAGGGGGAATGAGCAGTTCTTC | . | TRBD1 | 14 | TRBJ2-1 | TRBV15
CASSQRLNTGGPILRADTQYF | TGCGCCAGCAGCCAACGGCTTAATACGGGGGGGCCGATACTTCGGGCAGATACGCAGTATTTT | . | TRBD2 | 21 | TRBJ2-3 | TRBV4-3
CASSLARGTGVSNQPQHF | TGTGCCAGCAGCTTAGCGCGGGGGACAGGGGTTAGCAATCAGCCCCAGCATTTT | few | TRBD1 | 18 | TRBJ1-5 | TRBV7-8
CASSQDSLDSPNYGYTF | TGCGCCAGCAGCCAAGATAGTCTGGACAGCCCTAACTATGGCTACACCTTC | . | . | 17 | TRBJ1-2 | TRBV4-3
CASSFFRRTSNQPQHF | TGTGCCAGCAGTTTCTTCCGCAGGACTAGCAATCAGCCCCAGCATTTT | . | . | 16 | TRBJ1-5 | TRBV12-3/TRBV12-4
CASRVTVPGELFF | TGTGCCAGCAGGGTGACAGTCCCCGGGGAGCTGTTTTTT | . | . | 13 | TRBJ2-2 | TRBV7-2
CSALLLGEKLFF | TGCAGCGCCCTGTTATTAGGGGAAAAACTGTTTTTT | . | . | 12 | TRBJ1-4 | TRBV29-1
CASSDPGQAVPYGYTF | TGTGCCAGCAGCGATCCAGGCCAGGCCGTTCCCTATGGCTACACCTTC | few | . | 16 | TRBJ1-2 | TRBV9
CAWSPDSSNTEAFF | TGTGCCTGGAGTCCCGACAGCTCGAACACTGAAGCTTTCTTT | few | . | 14 | TRBJ1-1 | TRBV30
CASSESPQAAGDTEAFF | TGTGCCAGCAGCGAGTCCCCCCAGGCGGCGGGGGACACTGAAGCTTTCTTT | few | . | 17 | TRBJ1-1 | TRBV9
CASSLAQQESYEQYF | TGTGCCAGCAGCTTAGCACAACAGGAGTCCTACGAGCAGTACTTC | many | . | 15 | TRBJ2-7 | TRBV7-6
CASSPSGDWGGGYTF | TGTGCCAGCAGTCCCTCGGGGGACTGGGGCGGCGGCTACACCTTC | . | . | 15 | TRBJ1-2 | TRBV28
CASSLLRNNEQFF | TGCGCCAGCAGCTTGTTACGGAACAATGAGCAGTTTTTC | . | . | 13 | TRBJ2-1 | TRBV5-1
CASSSGTRDTSNYGYTF | TGTGCCAGCAGTTCAGGCACCAGGGACACCTCTAACTATGGCTACACCTTC | . | . | 17 | TRBJ1-2 | TRBV12-3/TRBV12-4
CATSDFLLDTQYF | TGTGCCACCAGTGATTTTTTGTTGGATACGCAGTATTTT | few | . | 13 | TRBJ2-3 | TRBV24-1
CASSQGTGTSYEQYF | TGTGCCAGCAGCCAAGGAACGGGAACCAGCTACGAGCAGTACTTC | . | . | 15 | TRBJ2-7 | TRBV4-2
CASSLGTGGGSPLHF | TGCGCCAGCAGCTTGGGAACTGGGGGCGGTTCACCCCTCCACTTT | few | . | 15 | TRBJ1-6 | TRBV5-1
CASSFPAEHQETQYF | TGTGCCAGCAGCTTCCCAGCGGAACACCAAGAGACCCAGTACTTC | . | . | 15 | TRBJ2-5 | TRBV7-9
CASSQGQVNYNEQFF | TGCGCCAGCAGCCAAGGACAGGTCAACTACAATGAGCAGTTCTTC | . | . | 15 | TRBJ2-1 | TRBV4-1
CASSPLRGQGKDTDTQYF | TGTGCCAGCAGCCCGTTACGAGGCCAGGGGAAAGACACAGATACGCAGTATTTT | few | . | 18 | TRBJ2-3 | TRBV7-9
CASSWVANQPQHF | TGTGCCAGCAGCTGGGTAGCAAATCAGCCCCAGCATTTT | . | . | 13 | TRBJ1-5 | TRBV6-5
CAISVEEAGRSYNEQFF | TGTGCCATCAGTGTAGAGGAAGCGGGGAGGTCCTACAATGAGCAGTTCTTC | many | TRBD2 | 17 | TRBJ2-1 | TRBV10-3
CASSVAAGIYNEQFF | TGTGCCAGCAGCGTAGCGGCAGGGATATACAATGAGCAGTTCTTC | few | . | 15 | TRBJ2-1 | TRBV9
CASSHLPTGGLYNEQFF | TGTGCCAGCAGCCACCTCCCGACAGGTGGGTTATACAATGAGCAGTTCTTC | . | . | 17 | TRBJ2-1 | TRBV14
CAWSGLEFEAFF | TGTGCCTGGAGTGGGTTAGAATTCGAAGCTTTCTTT | few | . | 12 | TRBJ1-1 | TRBV30
CASSLGFWFVNEQFF | TGTGCCAGCAGCTTAGGGTTCTGGTTTGTTAATGAGCAGTTCTTC | . | . | 15 | TRBJ2-1 | TRBV7-6
CASSPGPGGETQYF | TGTGCCAGCAGCCCGGGACCCGGTGGGGAGACCCAGTACTTC | many | . | 14 | TRBJ2-5 | TRBV4-2
CASSQRPGQFHEQYF | TGCGCCAGCAGCCAACGGCCGGGACAGTTCCACGAGCAGTACTTC | . | TRBD1 | 15 | TRBJ2-7 | TRBV4-3
CASSLQGLNTEAFF | TGTGCCAGCAGTTTACAGGGGCTGAACACTGAAGCTTTCTTT | many | TRBD1 | 14 | TRBJ1-1 | TRBV6-5
CASSQDRGTGANVLTF | TGCGCCAGCAGCCAAGATAGGGGGACTGGGGCCAACGTCCTGACTTTC | few | . | 16 | TRBJ2-6 | TRBV4-3